Following are 10 T cell receptor beta chains from one sample sequenced in a study of post-analysis software for immune sequencing data. Study-wide results and caveats: TRBV5-6, TRBV5-1 and TRBV20-1 belonged to a set of roughly five TRBV segments that were more frequent in patients than controls.

Unique molecular identifiers were present in the TCR beta cDNA libraries. TCRdb analysed the PCR reads with MiXCR anew, one entry per CDR3 protein. This repertoire shows 180,000 or so distinct CDR3 sequences, about 30% found once; its top ten account for 3% to 3.5%. Their antigen targets remain unknown. The source material was blood. The receptors were gathered from a girl aged 2-17 years with multiple sclerosis.

V and J are TRBV20-1 and TRBJ2-7, with 8 bases lining up with TRBD1. Unmatched junction bases numbered 8, after V lost 7 bases and J lost 3 bases. Germline CDR1 and CDR2: DFQATT and SNEGSKA (reference sequence). This CDR3 has 13 amino acids. The CDR3 spells CSGSRQGNYEQYF. CDR3 coding DNA: TGCAGTGGGTCGAGACAGGGGAACTACGAGCAGTACTTC.

This clonotype was detected a few times. A much larger clone differs by one base, so this may be a read error. The V and J genes are TRBV18 and TRBJ2-5; D remains ambiguous. V was trimmed by 3 bases and J by 5 bases, leaving 4 bases between them. There are 11 residues in the CDR3. Germline CDR1 KGHSH, CDR2 LQKENI. CDR3 nucleotide sequence: TGTGCCAGCTCACCCTGGGAGACCCAGTACTTC. Encoded protein: CASSPWETQYF.

The chain uses TRBV18 and TRBJ2-1; the D gene could be TRBD1 or TRBD2 (5 bases each). This CDR3 has 14 amino acids. Germline V gives CDR1 KGHSH, CDR2 LQKENI. Trimming removed 3 bases at V and 4 bases at J, with 10 bases between. CDR3 coding DNA: TGTGCCAGCTCACCCGGGGCCGCTTACAATGAGCAGTTCTTC. Amino acid sequence: CASSPGAAYNEQFF.

This clonotype was recorded a few times. The J gene is TRBJ1-1, the V gene TRBV5-1, with D maybe TRBD1 (5 bases). This CDR3 has 11 residues. V dropped 4 bases and J dropped 8 bases, with 9 bases sitting between them. Germline V gives CDR1 SGHRS, CDR2 YFSETQ. The CDR3 DNA sequence: TGCGCCAGCAGCCACGAGGGGGAAGCTTTCTTT. Its protein is CASSHEGEAFF.

Note on this clonotype: A much larger clone sits a single nucleotide away, making a read error possible. The chain couples TRBV7-2 to TRBJ2-5; the D gene is possibly TRBD2 (5 bases). V gave up 5 bases and J gave up 5 bases, with 15 bases separating them. Germline lookup yields CDR1 SGHTA and CDR2 FQGNSA. This CDR3 contains 14 residues. This CDR3 is CASSATRSLETQYF. Here the CDR3 DNA reads TGTGCCAGCAGCGCAACTAGAAGCCTGGAGACCCAGTACTTC.

This clonotype was detected a few times. The chain links TRBV5-1 to TRBJ2-2, with unresolved D. V lost 0 bases to trimming and J lost 3 bases, with 6 bases between them. This CDR3 has 14 residues. Germline V CDR1 and CDR2: SGHRS, YFSETQ. The CDR3 bases are TGCGCCAGCAGCTTGGCTGCCCACACCGGGGAGCTGTTTTTT. Its translation: CASSLAAHTGELFF.

In the case of this clonotype: A much larger clone lies one base from this, so it may be a read error. The V and J genes are TRBV3-1 and TRBJ2-4; either TRBD1 or TRBD2 may supply D (5 bases each). The CDR3 is 13 amino acids. Trimming removed 3 bases from V and 15 bases from J, with 18 bases in between. Germline V gene lookup returns CDR1 LGHDT and CDR2 YNNKEL (reference sequence). CDR3 protein: CASSQGDHYERYF. The CDR3 DNA sequence: TGTGCCAGCAGCCAGGGGGACCATTACGAGCGGTACTTC.

This chain uses TRBV5-1 with TRBJ1-1; D gene unclear. The V end lost 5 bases, the J end lost 6 bases, and 14 bases lay between the germline ends. Germline-derived CDR1 and CDR2 are SGHRS and YFSETQ. The CDR3 spans 13 residues. CDR3 sequence (DNA): TGCGCCAGCAGAACCGGCGGGTTCGCTGAAGCTTTCTTT. Protein sequence: CASRTGGFAEAFF.

The table lists this clonotype with many counts. DNA for the CDR3: TGTGCCAGCAGCCGCGGGGTCCAGGGGGCCAACGTCCTGACTTTC. It codes for CASSRGVQGANVLTF. V and J are TRBV7-8 and TRBJ2-6, with D perhaps TRBD2 (6 bases). The germline V gene encodes CDR1 SGHVS and CDR2 FQNEAQ. V lost 5 bases, J lost 4 bases, and 12 bases lay in between. The CDR3 spans 15 residues.

The chain carries TRBV20-1 and TRBJ2-7; D might be TRBD1 (5 bases). The J call could be wrong; TRBJ2-5 is a better fit for the DNA end. From germline, CDR1 is DFQATT and CDR2 SNEGSKA (reference sequence). The CDR3 sequence is 13 residues long. This chain's CDR3 is CSARGYSGETQYF. CDR3 DNA sequence: TGCAGTGCTAGAGGTTACTCAGGGGAGACCCAGTACTTC.